Presented here are 16 T cell receptor beta chains from one specimen sequenced in a study of CD8+ T cells in alopecia areata. After isolation, RNA underwent reverse transcription to generate cDNA as the sequencing template. Sequencing used immunoSEQ multiplex PCR; TCRdb keeps in-frame clones, though not all of them. The sample holds 200,000 to 250,000 clones, 57% seen once. The sequenced sample was CD4+ T cells sorted from blood, obtained at week 0. Source of these receptors: a human donor with alopecia areata.

This CDR3 is CASRQGADGYTF. The CDR3 DNA reads as TGTGCCAGTCGACAGGGAGCAGATGGCTACACCTTC. The chain carries TRBV30 and TRBJ1-2; 7 nucleotides agree with TRBD1. CDR3 length equals 12 residues. V was pared by 8 bases and J by 6 bases, with 9 bases of the junction left unmatched. Germline-derived CDR1 and CDR2 are GTSNPN and SVGIG (reference sequence).

This rearrangement joins TRBV5-1 to TRBJ1-2; D uncertain. V lost 3 bases and J lost 5, with 17 bases in between. This CDR3 spans 15 amino acids. Germline CDR1 and CDR2: SGHRS and YFSETQ. CDR3 residues: CASSYVSGRLYGYTF. CDR3 in DNA: TGCGCCAGCAGCTATGTCTCAGGCCGTTTATATGGCTACACCTTC.

This clone is a singleton in its sample. The chain couples TRBV9 to TRBJ1-2; maybe TRBD1 (5 bases). Looked up from germline, CDR1 is SGDLS and CDR2 is YYNGEE. V gave up 5 bases and J gave up 8 bases, with 19 bases separating them. This CDR3 region has 14 residues. The CDR3 is CASREPGPHSGYTF. For the CDR3, the DNA is TGTGCCAGCAGGGAACCGGGACCCCACTCGGGCTACACCTTC.

The CDR3 DNA is TGCAGCGCCCCGGAACAGTTGGGGAAGACCCAGTACTTC. Translated, it gives CSAPEQLGKTQYF. This rearrangement joins TRBV29-1 to TRBJ2-5, with D unresolved. The V end was cut by 7 bases, the J end by 6 bases, with 18 bases between. The germline CDR1 and CDR2 sequences are SQVTM and ANQGSEA. The CDR3 consists of 13 residues.

This chain uses TRBV29-1 with TRBJ1-2; 8 bases line up with TRBD1. The CDR3 runs to 13 residues. The germline V gene has CDR1 SQVTM and CDR2 ANQGSEA. V was pared by 5 bases and J by 8 bases, with 10 bases of the junction left unmatched. The CDR3 sequence: CSVPWTGFGGYTF. The DNA for the CDR3 is TGCAGCGTTCCTTGGACAGGGTTCGGCGGCTACACCTTC. Complete variable domain (other parts from reference TRBV29-1 and TRBJ1-2): SAVISQKPSRDICQRGTSLTIQCQVDSQVTMMFWYRQQPGQSLTLIATANQGSEATYESGFVIDKFPISRPNLTFSTLTVSNMSPEDSSIYLCSVPWTGFGGYTFGSGTRLTVV.

The gene calls are TRBV7-2 and TRBJ2-3, with 10 positions matching TRBD2. In germline, CDR1 is SGHTA, CDR2 FQGNSA. CDR3 length equals 15 residues. The V and J ends lost 1 base and 5 bases, in that order; junction bases with no gene match: 3. CDR3 in amino acids: CASSLGLAGVDTQYF. The CDR3 DNA is TGTGCCAGCAGCTTAGGGCTAGCGGGAGTAGATACGCAGTATTTT. The full variable domain, with the rest looked up from reference TRBV7-2 and TRBJ2-3, is GAGVSQSPSNKVTEKGKDVELRCDPISGHTALYWYRQSLGQGLEFLIYFQGNSAPDKSGLPSDRFSAERTGGSVSTLTIQRTQQEDSAVYLCASSLGLAGVDTQYFGPGTRLTVL.

This chain uses TRBV30 with TRBJ1-5; unclear D gene. CDR1 is GTSNPN and CDR2 is SVGIG in the germline V gene (reference sequence). The CDR3 length is 12 residues. With 3 bases removed from V and 7 bases from J, the gap between germline ends came to 10 bases. CDR3 in amino acids: CAWRSGGQPQHF. CDR3 bases: TGTGCCTGGAGGTCGGGCGGGCAGCCCCAGCATTTT.

The V call is TRBV28, the J call TRBJ1-2, with D perhaps matching TRBD1 (6 bases). The ends were cut back, 8 bases at V and 8 bases at J, with 24 bases in the middle. The CDR3 totals 15 residues. Looked up from germline, CDR1 is MDHEN and CDR2 is SYDVKM. CDR3 sequence (DNA): TGTGCCAGCTCCGACAGGACCCGTGTACTAAAAGGCTACACCTTC. Translated, it gives CASSDRTRVLKGYTF.

This sequence joins TRBV7-8 and TRBJ1-5; D gene unclear. The CDR3 runs to 15 residues. CDR1 is SGHVS and CDR2 is FQNEAQ in the germline V gene. With 2 bases removed from V and 2 bases from J, the gap between germline ends came to 10 bases. The CDR3 bases are TGTGCCAGCAGCTTAAGGTGGGAGGGCAATCAGCCCCAGCATTTT. It codes for CASSLRWEGNQPQHF.

The chain recombines TRBV6-1 with TRBJ2-7, with 8 positions matching TRBD2. V shed 7 bases, J shed 4 bases, and the junction held 6 bases outside the gene matches. This CDR3 spans 13 amino acids. Germline V gene data show CDR1 as MNHNS and CDR2 as SASEGT. The DNA for the CDR3 is TGTGCCAGCAAGGAGCGGGAGTGGTACGAGCAGTACTTC. Protein: CASKEREWYEQYF.

Only a few counts were recorded for this clone. V gene TRBV11-1 combines with J gene TRBJ2-5; D could derive from TRBD1 or TRBD2 (5 bases each). With 2 bases removed from V and 5 bases from J, the gap between germline ends came to 15 bases. The CDR3 sequence is 15 residues long. Germline CDR1 SGHAT, CDR2 FQDESV (reference sequence). In DNA, the CDR3 is TGTGCCAGCAGCTTAAATCGTGGGGGTGTGGAGACCCAGTACTTC. As protein: CASSLNRGGVETQYF.

This clone was counted a few times. The rearrangement joins TRBV5-1 to TRBJ2-5; tentatively, D is TRBD2 (5 bases). The CDR3 has 15 amino acids. The germline V gene has CDR1 SGHRS and CDR2 YFSETQ. V was clipped by 1 base and J by 1 base, with 11 bases between them. The CDR3, as DNA: TGCGCCAGCAGCTTGAGCGGCAGTATCCAAGAGACCCAGTACTTC. Amino acids: CASSLSGSIQETQYF.

The rearrangement joins TRBV7-9 to TRBJ2-1, with 11 bases that match TRBD2. The CDR3 runs to 14 residues. V shed 2 bases and J 9 bases; nucleotides not matched to a gene: 3. Per germline, CDR1 SEHNR and CDR2 FQNEAQ (reference sequence). The CDR3 DNA reads TGTGCCAGCAGCTTAACTAGCGGGAGTGGTGAGCAGTTCTTC. Translation gives CASSLTSGSGEQFF.

This clone showed up just a few times. This sequence joins TRBV18 and TRBJ2-5; tentatively, D is TRBD2 (6 bases). With 2 bases removed from V and 5 bases from J, the gap between germline ends came to 15 bases. The CDR3 is 15 amino acids. CDR1 is KGHSH and CDR2 is LQKENI in the germline V gene. The CDR3 nucleotides are TGTGCCAGCTCACCAAGGTCGGCAGGGAGGGAGACCCAGTACTTC. Protein: CASSPRSAGRETQYF. The complete variable domain, with remaining parts taken from reference TRBV18 and TRBJ2-5, reads NAGVMQNPRHLVRRRGQEARLRCSPMKGHSHVYWYRQLPEEGLKFMVYLQKENIIDESGMPKERFSAEFPKEGPSILRIQQVVRGDSAAYFCASSPRSAGRETQYFGPGTRLLVL.

V gene TRBV10-3 combines with J gene TRBJ2-3; D may correspond to TRBD1 or TRBD2 (6 bases each). The CDR3 extends over 13 amino acids. The V gene's germline CDR1 is ENHRY and CDR2 SYGVKD. V lost 6 bases and J 4 bases, leaving 11 bases between the germline ends. This chain's CDR3 is CAIRGGQADTQYF. The CDR3, as DNA: TGTGCCATCAGAGGGGGGCAGGCAGATACGCAGTATTTT.

This clone was observed once. Other DNA sequences from this sample encode an identical CDR3 as well. The genes are TRBV30 and TRBJ1-2, with TRBD1 as a possible D gene (6 bases). This CDR3 comprises 12 residues. Deletions cut 0 bases from V and 8 bases from J, with 10 bases between. Germline V gene sequence: CDR1 GTSNPN, CDR2 SVGIG (reference sequence). The CDR3 DNA reads as TGTGCCTGGAGTGTACAGGGATACGGCTACACCTTC. Amino acids: CAWSVQGYGYTF.